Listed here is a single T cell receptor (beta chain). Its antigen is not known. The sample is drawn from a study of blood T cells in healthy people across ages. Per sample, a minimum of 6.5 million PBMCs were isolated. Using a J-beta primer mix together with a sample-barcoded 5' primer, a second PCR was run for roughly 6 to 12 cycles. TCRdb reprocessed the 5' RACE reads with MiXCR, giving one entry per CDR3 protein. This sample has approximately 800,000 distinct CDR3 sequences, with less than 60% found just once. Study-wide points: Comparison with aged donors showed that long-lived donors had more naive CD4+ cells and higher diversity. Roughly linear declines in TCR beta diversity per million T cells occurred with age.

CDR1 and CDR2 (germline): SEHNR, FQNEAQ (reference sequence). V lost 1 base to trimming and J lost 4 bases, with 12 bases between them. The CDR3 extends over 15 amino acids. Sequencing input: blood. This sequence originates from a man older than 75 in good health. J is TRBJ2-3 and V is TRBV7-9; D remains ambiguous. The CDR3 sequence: CASSLENLRADTQYF. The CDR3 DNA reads TGTGCCAGCAGCTTAGAAAATCTACGGGCAGATACGCAGTATTTT.